In this sample, the clone carrying this T cell receptor beta chain turned up a few times. What it recognizes is unknown. V was clipped by 3 bases and J by 2 bases; unmatched bases: 6. The germline V gene encodes CDR1 MNHNS and CDR2 SASEGT. The CDR3 has 17 amino acids. The data belong to a study of beta chain features in type 1 diabetes. Study-wide points: Type 1 diabetes patients had TCRB CDR3s that were shorter (moderately but significantly so) in all four CD4+ subsets. There was no resolution here of whether HLA type influences TCRB rearrangement.

Isolated RNA was reverse transcribed in full, so expressed TCRB transcripts were sequenced. TCRdb keeps only in-frame clones here, not all; method: immunoSEQ multiplex PCR. The profile covers hundreds of thousands of clones, with about 15% appearing a single time and roughly 0.015% taken by the ten largest. The authors obtained over 95% purity in all sorted populations. The V gene is TRBV6-1, the J gene TRBJ2-6; 8 bases are shared with TRBD2. The sequence came from a young man with type 1 diabetes. The sample comprised naive CD4+ T cells from blood. The CDR3 spells CASSDPGGLAGANVLTF. The CDR3 nucleotides are TGTGCCAGCAGTGACCCGGGAGGGCTCGCTGGGGCCAACGTCCTGACTTTC.